A single sample is the source of the 30 T cell receptor beta chains below, sequenced in a study of blood T cell repertoires in COVID-19. This table comes from immunoSEQ multiplex PCR, and its TCRdb copy is limited to in-frame clones, with some not included. This table has around 450,000 clones, 70% to 90% appearing once. The sample was PBMCs or T cells enriched from blood (not recorded which). These receptors originate from a young woman with acute COVID-19.

V is TRBV29-1 and J is TRBJ2-3; 8 nucleotides align to TRBD1. V was clipped by 6 bases and J by 0 bases; unmatched bases: 8. This CDR3 is 15 amino acids long. CDR1 is SQVTM, CDR2 ANQGSEA, per germline. CDR3 protein: CSVGRGLLSTDTQYF. The CDR3 nucleotides read TGCAGCGTCGGCAGGGGGCTCCTTAGCACAGATACGCAGTATTTT.

The chain combines TRBV5-1 with TRBJ2-2; 7 bases map to TRBD2. Germline V lookup: CDR1 SGHRS, CDR2 YFSETQ. The CDR3 extends over 17 amino acids. The junction had 5 bases not matched to a gene; V was cut back by 0 bases and J by 0 bases. The CDR3: CASSLGLAAANTGELFF. The DNA for the CDR3 is TGCGCCAGCAGCTTGGGCCTAGCGGCCGCGAACACCGGGGAGCTGTTTTTT.

This rearrangement joins TRBV5-1 to TRBJ2-5, with TRBD2 identical over 9 bases. Germline V lookup: CDR1 SGHRS, CDR2 YFSETQ. This CDR3 has 16 residues. V lost 2 bases to trimming and J lost 5 bases; unmatched junction nucleotides: 10. The CDR3 DNA is TGCGCCAGCAGCTTTGGTGCGGGGGGGCCGGGGGAGACCCAGTACTTC. Translating it yields CASSFGAGGPGETQYF.

This sequence joins TRBV28 and TRBJ2-5, with D perhaps matching TRBD1 (5 bases). This CDR3 region has 16 residues. From germline, CDR1 is MDHEN and CDR2 SYDVKM. Trimming left V 10 bases short and J 2 bases short, with 23 bases between. CDR3 protein: CATRWGTGSHQETQYF. CDR3 nucleotides: TGTGCCACCCGATGGGGTACAGGATCTCATCAAGAGACCCAGTACTTC.

The gene calls are TRBV7-9 and TRBJ1-6; no reliable D call. V gave up 5 bases and J gave up 7 bases, with 12 bases separating them. The CDR3 runs to 14 residues. Germline V lookup: CDR1 SEHNR, CDR2 FQNEAQ (reference sequence). CDR3 nucleotide sequence: TGTGCCAGCAGCGCGGCGGCTCGGAATTCACCCCTCCACTTT. Translated: CASSAAARNSPLHF.

The J gene is TRBJ2-7, the V gene TRBV5-1; the D is unclear. The ends were cut back, 3 bases at V and 3 bases at J, with 10 bases in the middle. This CDR3 is built from 13 residues. The germline V gene has CDR1 SGHRS and CDR2 YFSETQ. The CDR3 DNA follows: TGCGCCAGCAGCTGGTCCTCTAGCTACGAGCAGTACTTC. Encoded protein: CASSWSSSYEQYF. Using reference TRBV5-1 and TRBJ2-7 for the parts outside the CDR3, the full variable domain is KAGVTQTPRYLIKTRGQQVTLSCSPISGHRSVSWYQQTPGQGLQFLFEYFSETQRNKGNFPGRFSGRQFSNSRSEMNVSTLELGDSALYLCASSWSSSYEQYFGPGTRLTVT.

The J gene is TRBJ2-3, the V gene TRBV7-8, with 11 bases aligning to TRBD2. The CDR3 has 19 amino acids. Germline trimming cut 0 bases from V and 0 bases from J; bases unmatched to any gene: 8. Germline-derived CDR1 and CDR2 are SGHVS and FQNEAQ. CDR3 protein: CASSLAPSGGLTSTDTQYF. Here the CDR3 DNA reads TGTGCCAGCAGCTTAGCGCCTAGCGGGGGGTTGACGAGCACAGATACGCAGTATTTT.

This rearrangement joins TRBV28 to TRBJ2-2; TRBD2 aligns across 11 bases. The CDR3 is 17 amino acids. Germline V gives CDR1 MDHEN, CDR2 SYDVKM. The J segment lost 3 bases and the V segment lost 5 bases, leaving 8 bases of the junction unmatched. The CDR3 loop reads CASSPIGTSGHTGELFF. For the CDR3, the DNA is TGTGCCAGCAGTCCGATAGGGACTAGCGGACACACCGGGGAGCTGTTTTTT.

Comments on this clone: The junction does not match germline at one end; this may be a read error. The chain combines TRBV6-1 with TRBJ2-1, with 8 bases identical to TRBD2. CDR3 size: 13 residues. Germline values: CDR1 MNHNS, CDR2 SASEGT. CDR3 protein: CASTASGGAPSLF. The CDR3 DNA sequence: TGTGCCAGCACCGCCTCCGGGGGGGCCCCTTCGCTCTTC.

The chain carries TRBV3-1 (or the pseudogene TRBV3-2) and TRBJ1-4; a weak D match, TRBD1 (6 bases). The CDR3 loop spans 13 amino acids. Looked up from germline, CDR1 is LGHDT and CDR2 is YNNKEL (reference sequence). The germline V and J ends were trimmed by 5 bases and 10 bases, with 14 bases remaining between them. DNA of the CDR3: TGTGCCAGCAGCAGCCCAGGGGAAGGAAAACTGTTTTTT. It codes for CASSSPGEGKLFF.

The gene calls are TRBV25-1 and TRBJ2-7; 8 bases are a match to TRBD1. The V segment lost 9 bases and the J segment 0 bases; nucleotides outside the gene matches: 4. Germline lookup yields CDR1 MGHDK and CDR2 SYGVNS. This CDR3 is 13 amino acids long. Here the CDR3 reads CARRTGSSYEQYF. In DNA form, the CDR3 reads TGTGCCAGGCGGACAGGGAGCTCCTACGAGCAGTACTTC.

This clone has a handful of counts. This chain uses TRBV11-2 with TRBJ2-7; no definite D call. This CDR3 spans 13 amino acids. Trimming shortened V by 4 bases and J by 0 bases, and 7 bases separated the two germline ends. Germline CDR1 is SGHAT and CDR2 is FQNNGV. CDR3 protein: CASSSQRSYEQYF. The CDR3 coding sequence is TGTGCCAGCAGCTCCCAGCGCTCCTACGAGCAGTACTTC. Using reference TRBV11-2 and TRBJ2-7 for the parts outside the CDR3, the full variable domain is EAGVAQSPRYKIIEKRQSVAFWCNPISGHATLYWYQQILGQGPKLLIQFQNNGVVDDSQLPKDRFSAERLKGVDSTLKIQPAKLEDSAVYLCASSSQRSYEQYFGPGTRLTVT.

In DNA form, the CDR3 reads TGTGCCAGCAGCCCCCTAGCGGGGAGCACAGATACGCAGTATTTT. It translates to CASSPLAGSTDTQYF. The genes are TRBV7-9 and TRBJ2-3, with 9 bases that match TRBD2. The ends lost 5 bases at V and 0 bases at J; junction bases unmatched: 3. CDR1 and CDR2 (germline): SEHNR, FQNEAQ (reference sequence). The CDR3 is 15 residues long.

This clone was recorded a few times. The chain couples TRBV5-5 to TRBJ1-2; tentative D call: TRBD1 (6 bases). The CDR3 contains 17 residues. V was shortened by 4 bases and J by 2 bases, with 21 bases between the two germline ends. Germline CDR1 is SGHKS and CDR2 is YYEKEE (reference sequence). CDR3 bases: TGTGCCAGCAGCGAACGGTACCGGGACATCCAAAACTATGGCTACACCTTC. Protein product: CASSERYRDIQNYGYTF.

This clone was recorded once. The chain is built from TRBV12-5 and TRBJ2-7; no clear D. Per germline, CDR1 LGHNT and CDR2 FRNRAP. V was cut by 0 bases and J by 3 bases, with 15 bases left in between. CDR3 length equals 16 residues. CDR3 sequence: CASGLVVQPMIYEQYF. The CDR3 DNA reads TGTGCTAGTGGTTTGGTAGTACAGCCTATGATCTACGAGCAGTACTTC.

The chain is built from TRBV28 and TRBJ1-4; perhaps TRBD1 as D (6 bases). There are 15 residues in the CDR3. Trimming took off 4 bases at V and 8 bases at J, with 17 bases between the two ends. Germline assignment: CDR1 MDHEN and CDR2 SYDVKM. The CDR3 sequence: CASSSPGGAQEKLFF. CDR3 DNA sequence: TGTGCCAGCAGTTCCCCCGGGGGGGCGCAGGAAAAACTGTTTTTT.

The genes are TRBV11-2 and TRBJ2-5; possibly TRBD2 for D (7 bases). Germline assignment: CDR1 SGHAT and CDR2 FQNNGV. The V end lost 5 bases, the J end lost 1 base, and 14 bases lay between the germline ends. The CDR3 loop spans 15 amino acids. CDR3 sequence reads: CASSDPAGAQETQYF. The CDR3 DNA sequence: TGTGCCAGCAGCGACCCTGCGGGGGCCCAAGAGACCCAGTACTTC.

The chain combines TRBV9 with TRBJ2-1, with a tentative D call TRBD2 (6 bases). Germline CDR1 and CDR2: SGDLS and YYNGEE. V was cut by 6 bases and J by 5 bases, with 6 bases left in between. This CDR3 contains 11 residues. CDR3 residues: CASKRDNEQFF. The CDR3 nucleotides read TGTGCCAGCAAGCGGGACAATGAGCAGTTCTTC.

Turning to this clone: The same CDR3 also results from other DNA sequences found in this sample. The chain is built from TRBV19 and TRBJ2-7; TRBD1 matches 11 bases. Germline-derived CDR1 and CDR2 are LNHDA and SQIVND (reference sequence). This CDR3 comprises 14 residues. The V and J ends lost 7 bases and 2 bases, in that order; junction bases with no gene match: 4. CDR3 loop: CASTAGQGAYEQYF. The CDR3 coding sequence is TGTGCCAGTACCGCGGGACAGGGGGCCTACGAGCAGTACTTC.

V gene TRBV4-3 combines with J gene TRBJ2-7; 8 bases match TRBD2. The V and J ends lost 2 bases and 0 bases, in that order; junction bases with no gene match: 3. The length of the CDR3 is 15 residues. Germline-derived CDR1 and CDR2 are LGHNA and YSLEER. CDR3 sequence reads: CASSQWTSSSYEQYF. Written as DNA, the CDR3 is TGCGCCAGCAGCCAATGGACTAGCAGCTCCTACGAGCAGTACTTC.

The chain has TRBV4-3 and TRBJ1-4; D possibly corresponds to TRBD1 (6 bases). The V end was cut by 4 bases, the J end by 5 bases, with 17 bases between. Looked up from germline, CDR1 is LGHNA and CDR2 is YSLEER. This CDR3 comprises 16 residues. The CDR3 sequence: CASSRTFPGHNEKLFF. The CDR3 bases are TGCGCCAGCAGCCGAACTTTCCCGGGACACAATGAAAAACTGTTTTTT.

This clone was seen a single time. V gene TRBV10-1 combines with J gene TRBJ1-4; no clear D. The germline V gene has CDR1 WNHNN and CDR2 SYGVQD (reference sequence). Trimming took off 0 bases at V and 7 bases at J, with 9 bases between the two ends. The CDR3 totals 14 residues. DNA for the CDR3: TGCGCCAGCAGTGAGTCTACGAGTTTTGAAAAACTGTTTTTT. Translating gives CASSESTSFEKLFF.

As regards this clone: A much larger clone differs by one base, so this may be a read error. The chain employs TRBV7-2 and TRBJ2-7; 10 bases are a match to TRBD2. CDR3 length: 14 amino acids. V lost 4 bases, J lost 2 bases, and 2 bases stayed unmatched. The germline V gene encodes CDR1 SGHTA and CDR2 FQGNSA. The DNA for the CDR3 is TGTGCCAGCAGCTGGACTAGCGGCCCCTACGAGCAGTACTTC. It codes for CASSWTSGPYEQYF.

The chain is built from TRBV5-1 and TRBJ2-4; possible D gene TRBD1, 6 bases. The CDR3 loop spans 14 amino acids. Germline assignment: CDR1 SGHRS and CDR2 YFSETQ. The ends were cut back, 2 bases at V and 0 bases at J, with 6 bases in the middle. CDR3: CASSLGGAKNIQYF. The CDR3 coding sequence is TGCGCCAGCAGCTTAGGGGGAGCCAAAAACATTCAGTACTTC.

The chain is built from TRBV18 and TRBJ2-7; 8 nucleotides line up with TRBD1. The CDR3 spans 15 residues. The V and J ends lost 0 bases and 4 bases, in that order; junction bases with no gene match: 5. Germline assignment: CDR1 KGHSH and CDR2 LQKENI. CDR3 region: CASSPPGQGGYEQYF. The CDR3 region has the DNA TGTGCCAGCTCACCACCCGGACAGGGCGGTTACGAGCAGTACTTC.

The J gene is TRBJ1-2, the V gene TRBV14; D uncertain. The CDR3 is made up of 15 amino acids. The V end was cut by 0 bases, the J end by 4 bases, with 12 bases between. Germline-derived CDR1 and CDR2 are SGHDN and FVKESK. The CDR3 loop reads CASSQDDWRVYGYTF. CDR3 in DNA: TGTGCCAGCAGCCAAGACGACTGGAGGGTCTATGGCTACACCTTC.

This clone was counted once. This rearrangement joins TRBV7-9 to TRBJ1-2; D remains ambiguous. This CDR3 has 12 residues. The ends were cut back, 6 bases at V and 4 bases at J, with 9 bases in the middle. The V gene's germline CDR1 is SEHNR and CDR2 FQNEAQ (reference sequence). CDR3 amino acids: CASSTNPYGYTF. The CDR3 DNA sequence: TGTGCCAGCAGTACAAACCCCTATGGCTACACCTTC. The variable domain in full, completed from reference TRBV7-9 and TRBJ1-2, reads DTGVSQNPRHKITKRGQNVTFRCDPISEHNRLYWYRQTLGQGPEFLTYFQNEAQLEKSRLLSDRFSAERPKGSFSTLEIQRTEQGDSAMYLCASSTNPYGYTFGSGTRLTVV.

The chain links TRBV27 to TRBJ1-3; 8 bases fit TRBD1. Trimming took 1 base from V and 3 from J; bases not matched to a gene: 5. Germline V gives CDR1 MNHEY, CDR2 SMNVEV (reference sequence). This CDR3 is 16 amino acids long. In nucleotides, the CDR3 is TGTGCCAGCAGTTTATTATCAGGGGGCGATGGAAACACCATATATTTT. Its protein is CASSLLSGGDGNTIYF.

The chain carries TRBV12-5 and TRBJ1-5, with 10 bases that match TRBD1. Germline values: CDR1 LGHNT, CDR2 FRNRAP. This CDR3 is built from 15 residues. J lost 7 bases, V lost 1 base, and 4 bases had no gene match. For the CDR3, the DNA is TGTGCTAGTGGTTTGGGCGGGACAGGGGACCAGCCCCAGCATTTT. Amino acids: CASGLGGTGDQPQHF.

This rearrangement joins TRBV6-1 to TRBJ2-1; TRBD2 agrees at 9 bases. Per the germline V gene, CDR1 is MNHNS and CDR2 is SASEGT. The CDR3 length is 15 residues. Trimming cost V 3 bases and J 7 bases; bases outside gene matches: 7. In DNA form, the CDR3 reads TGTGCCAGCAGTGAGAGTGTTAGCGGGGGAAATGAGCAGTTCTTC. Encoded protein: CASSESVSGGNEQFF.